The 22 T cell receptor beta chains reported below all come from one sample, sequenced in a study of T cells in localized non-small cell lung cancer. TCRdb's copy holds only in-frame clones and misses some; the assay was immunoSEQ multiplex PCR. The sample records about 78,000 clones, approximately 84% being singletons. The source material was peripheral blood, sampled before any cancer treatment. The receptors come from a man aged 35 to 70 with stage I lung adenocarcinoma.

This chain connects TRBV28 to TRBJ1-1; no firm D call. V dropped 7 bases and J dropped 5 bases, with 8 bases sitting between them. Germline CDR1 is MDHEN and CDR2 is SYDVKM. The CDR3 is 11 residues long. For the CDR3, the DNA is TGTGCCAGCACCGAGGGAACTGAAGCTTTCTTT. This codes for CASTEGTEAFF. Based on the CDR3 plus reference TRBV28 and TRBJ1-1, the full variable domain is DVKVTQSSRYLVKRTGEKVFLECVQDMDHENMFWYRQDPGLGLRLIYFSYDVKMKEKGDIPEGYSVSREKKERFSLILESASTNQTSMYLCASTEGTEAFFGQGTRLTVV.

Written as DNA, the CDR3 is TGTGCCAGCAGCTTAATCCTAGCGGGGGCCCTACCTTTAGGGTATGAGCAGTTCTTC. It specifies CASSLILAGALPLGYEQFF. V is TRBV7-9 and J is TRBJ2-1; 10 nucleotides align to TRBD2. The CDR3 length is 19 residues. The V and J ends lost 2 bases and 8 bases, in that order; junction bases with no gene match: 18. The germline CDR1 and CDR2 sequences are SEHNR and FQNEAQ (reference sequence). Full variable domain (outside the CDR3, taken from reference TRBV7-9 and TRBJ2-1): DTGVSQNPRHKITKRGQNVTFRCDPISEHNRLYWYRQTLGQGPEFLTYFQNEAQLEKSRLLSDRFSAERPKGSFSTLEIQRTEQGDSAMYLCASSLILAGALPLGYEQFFGPGTRLTVL.

The chain combines TRBV6-6 with TRBJ1-1; possibly TRBD1 for D (5 bases). V shed 7 bases and J shed 1 base, with 19 bases lying between them. Germline V gene sequence: CDR1 MNHNY, CDR2 SVGAGI (reference sequence). CDR3 length: 16 amino acids. CDR3 in DNA: TGTGCCAGCACCCCATTTGGGGGAATGGGGAACACTGAAGCTTTCTTT. Translating gives CASTPFGGMGNTEAFF.

The rearrangement joins TRBV13 to TRBJ2-7; 10 bases are shared with TRBD1. There are 17 residues in the CDR3. Germline V gene data show CDR1 as PRHDT and CDR2 as FYEKMQ (reference sequence). V gave up 5 bases and J gave up 3 bases; unmatched junction bases: 13. CDR3 protein: CASSPPRGGQGSYEQYF. The CDR3 DNA reads TGTGCCAGCAGCCCCCCAAGGGGGGGACAGGGGAGCTACGAGCAGTACTTC.

This clone was detected only once. The CDR3 bases are TGTGCCTGGGGGAAAGGGGGGGTTGGAGAGACCCAGTACTTC. This sequence encodes CAWGKGGVGETQYF. The V gene is TRBV30, the J gene TRBJ2-5; weak D call: TRBD2 (7 bases). V was pared by 5 bases and J by 4 bases, with 17 bases between. The CDR3 has 14 residues. Germline-derived CDR1 and CDR2 are GTSNPN and SVGIG (reference sequence). Full variable domain (outside the CDR3, taken from reference TRBV30 and TRBJ2-5): SQTIHQWPATLVQPVGSPLSLECTVEGTSNPNLYWYRQAAGRGLQLLFYSVGIGQISSEVPQNLSASRPQDRQFILSSKKLLLSDSGFYLCAWGKGGVGETQYFGPGTRLLVL.

This chain connects TRBV5-1 to TRBJ2-7; D perhaps matches TRBD2 (5 bases). This CDR3 has 16 amino acids. V was cut by 5 bases and J by 0 bases, with 18 bases left in between. Germline CDR1 and CDR2: SGHRS and YFSETQ. Here the CDR3 reads CASRGGSGSSSYEQYF. CDR3 DNA sequence: TGCGCCAGCAGGGGCGGAAGTGGGAGTAGCTCCTACGAGCAGTACTTC.

A few counts support this clone. This chain links TRBV18 with TRBJ2-2; 9 positions match TRBD2. V gave up 2 bases and J gave up 2 bases; unmatched junction bases: 3. The CDR3 spans 16 residues. Germline CDR1 and CDR2: KGHSH and LQKENI. This CDR3 is CASSPIAGENTGELFF. CDR3 DNA: TGTGCCAGCTCACCAATAGCGGGGGAAAACACCGGGGAGCTGTTTTTT.

The chain has TRBV11-1 and TRBJ2-5, with 9 bases fitting TRBD2. The ends lost 3 bases at V and 5 bases at J; junction bases unmatched: 10. Germline V lookup: CDR1 SGHAT, CDR2 FQDESV (reference sequence). The CDR3 extends over 16 amino acids. The CDR3 protein is CASSLNPGTSPETQYF. The DNA for the CDR3 is TGTGCCAGCAGCTTGAACCCCGGGACTAGCCCGGAGACCCAGTACTTC. Filled out from reference TRBV11-1 and TRBJ2-5, the complete variable domain reads EAEVAQSPRYKITEKSQAVAFWCDPISGHATLYWYRQILGQGPELLVQFQDESVVDDSQLPKDRFSAERLKGVDSTLKIQPAELGDSAMYLCASSLNPGTSPETQYFGPGTRLLVL.

This clone qualifies as medium-sized. The chain is built from TRBV10-3 and TRBJ1-2; 10 bases map to TRBD1. The CDR3 loop spans 14 amino acids. Germline-derived CDR1 and CDR2 are ENHRY and SYGVKD. Trimming at V came to 0 bases and at J to 7 bases, leaving 2 bases not matched to a gene. The CDR3 is CAISESGTGVGYTF. CDR3 DNA sequence: TGTGCCATCAGTGAGTCGGGGACAGGGGTTGGCTACACCTTC.

The V gene is TRBV18, the J gene TRBJ2-3; D is unresolved. Trimming shortened V by 0 bases and J by 0 bases, and 10 bases separated the two germline ends. The CDR3 contains 16 residues. Per the germline V gene, CDR1 is KGHSH and CDR2 is LQKENI. CDR3 DNA: TGTGCCAGCTCACCACCGCGACGGCCTAGCACAGATACGCAGTATTTT. It is translated as CASSPPRRPSTDTQYF.

This rearrangement joins TRBV15 to TRBJ2-7; a weak D match, TRBD1 (6 bases). V lost 5 bases and J 5 bases, leaving 16 bases between the germline ends. CDR3 length: 14 residues. CDR1 LNHNV and CDR2 YYDKDF come from the germline V gene (reference sequence). CDR3 nucleotide sequence: TGTGCCACCAGCGGGTACAGGGAGAATAACGAGCAGTACTTC. It translates to CATSGYRENNEQYF.

CDR3 amino acids: CASSFRQGAADTQYF. The CDR3 nucleotides are TGTGCCAGCAGTTTCCGACAGGGGGCGGCAGATACGCAGTATTTT. This chain joins TRBV27 and TRBJ2-3, with 10 bases lining up with TRBD1. The CDR3 extends over 15 amino acids. With V trimmed by 3 bases and J by 4 bases, 4 bases remained unmatched. Germline CDR1 and CDR2: MNHEY and SMNVEV (reference sequence).

In its sample, this clone was seen once. V usage is TRBV28 and J usage is TRBJ2-7; D perhaps matches TRBD1 (5 bases). This CDR3 has 15 residues. V gave up 2 bases and J gave up 5 bases, with 16 bases separating them. The germline V gene has CDR1 MDHEN and CDR2 SYDVKM. Written as DNA, the CDR3 is TGTGCCAGCAGTTTAGGTCAGGGTCAGATCCACGAGCAGTACTTC. Protein: CASSLGQGQIHEQYF.

This chain joins TRBV4-3 and TRBJ2-2; TRBD1 might be the D (5 bases). The CDR3 spans 13 residues. Per germline, CDR1 LGHNA and CDR2 YSLEER. With 2 bases removed from V and 6 bases from J, the gap between germline ends came to 7 bases. The DNA for the CDR3 is TGCGCCAGCAGCCAACCAGGGTCCGGGGAGCTGTTTTTT. Residues: CASSQPGSGELFF.

The rearrangement links TRBV10-1 to TRBJ2-1; TRBD2 matches at 12 bases. This CDR3 region has 16 residues. V was clipped by 5 bases and J by 1 base; unmatched bases: 3. Germline V lookup: CDR1 WNHNN, CDR2 SYGVQD (reference sequence). The CDR3 sequence: CASSKGLAGSYNEQFF. CDR3 DNA: TGCGCCAGCAGTAAAGGACTAGCGGGATCCTACAATGAGCAGTTCTTC.

The chain has TRBV30 and TRBJ2-7; weak D call: TRBD1 (6 bases). The germline V gene has CDR1 GTSNPN and CDR2 SVGIG (reference sequence). V shed 0 bases and J shed 3 bases, with 6 bases lying between them. The CDR3 has 12 residues. CDR3 protein: CAWSVGGYEQYF. Written as DNA, the CDR3 is TGTGCCTGGAGTGTAGGGGGCTACGAGCAGTACTTC.

The V and J genes are TRBV5-4 and TRBJ1-6, with D unclear. The V and J ends lost 0 bases and 5 bases respectively, with 3 bases between them. Germline-derived CDR1 and CDR2 are SGHNT and YYREEE (reference sequence). CDR3 size: 13 residues. This CDR3 is CASSLEDNSPLHF. CDR3 bases: TGTGCCAGCAGCTTGGAGGATAATTCACCCCTCCACTTT. The whole variable domain, filled in from reference TRBV5-4 and TRBJ1-6, reads ETGVTQSPTHLIKTRGQQVTLRCSSQSGHNTVSWYQQALGQGPQFIFQYYREEENGRGNFPPRFSGLQFPNYSSELNVNALELDDSALYLCASSLEDNSPLHFGNGTRLTVT.

The chain employs TRBV18 and TRBJ2-1, with 13 bases matching TRBD2. This CDR3 region has 15 residues. Germline values: CDR1 KGHSH, CDR2 LQKENI. The trim removed 6 bases at V and 8 bases at J, leaving 7 bases unmatched. The CDR3 coding sequence is TGTGCCAGCTCCCGGAGGACTAGCGGGAGCGATGAGCAGTTCTTC. It encodes CASSRRTSGSDEQFF. Complete variable domain (other parts from reference TRBV18 and TRBJ2-1): NAGVMQNPRHLVRRRGQEARLRCSPMKGHSHVYWYRQLPEEGLKFMVYLQKENIIDESGMPKERFSAEFPKEGPSILRIQQVVRGDSAAYFCASSRRTSGSDEQFFGPGTRLTVL.

The chain combines TRBV25-1 with TRBJ1-2; 9 nucleotides line up with TRBD1. This CDR3 is 14 amino acids long. Germline V gives CDR1 MGHDK, CDR2 SYGVNS. J gave up 4 bases and V 7 bases, and 7 bases lay outside the gene matches. The CDR3 region is CASTRTGDSYGYTF. In DNA form, the CDR3 reads TGTGCCAGCACGCGGACAGGGGATTCCTATGGCTACACCTTC.

In this sample, this clone turned up a few times. J is TRBJ1-1 and V is TRBV18, with 7 bases lining up with TRBD1. The CDR3 totals 16 residues. Trimming took 0 bases from V and 3 from J; bases not matched to a gene: 7. Germline V lookup: CDR1 KGHSH, CDR2 LQKENI. In nucleotides, the CDR3 is TGTGCCAGCTCACCACCGATGCGACAGGGTTACACTGAAGCTTTCTTT. This encodes CASSPPMRQGYTEAFF.

This rearrangement joins TRBV5-1 to TRBJ2-1, with 11 nucleotides matching TRBD2. The trim removed 4 bases at V and 7 bases at J, leaving 19 bases unmatched. The germline gives CDR1 SGHRS, CDR2 YFSETQ. This CDR3 region has 19 residues. CDR3 in DNA: TGCGCCAGCAGCGCGTCGGGGGTCCTACGACTAGCGGGAAGGAATGAGCAGTTCTTC. Translating gives CASSASGVLRLAGRNEQFF.

The rearrangement uses TRBV30 and TRBJ1-1; no reliable D call. Trimming pared 0 bases from V and 7 bases from J, leaving 6 bases between. The CDR3 has 11 residues. CDR1 and CDR2 from the germline V gene are GTSNPN and SVGIG (reference sequence). CDR3: CAWSVRVEAFF. CDR3 in DNA: TGTGCCTGGAGTGTAAGGGTTGAAGCTTTCTTT.